The 21 T cell receptor beta chains listed next were all sequenced from one sample in a study of Tregs in tolerant kidney transplant recipients. Their antigen targets remain unknown. Assay used: immunoSEQ multiplex PCR; TCRdb lists only in-frame clones, some missing. The sample holds fewer than 40,000 clones, approximately 83% seen once. Sequencing was performed on Tregs from blood cultured with allogeneic cells. These receptors were collected from a human donor in good health.

The CDR3 sequence: CASRTGADTQYF. In DNA form, the CDR3 reads TGTGCCAGTAGAACAGGGGCAGATACGCAGTATTTT. The V and J genes are TRBV19 and TRBJ2-3, with TRBD1 identical over 7 bases. Per germline, CDR1 LNHDA and CDR2 SQIVND (reference sequence). Trimming at V came to 6 bases and at J to 4 bases, leaving 1 base not matched to a gene. The length of the CDR3 is 12 residues.

The sample holds one count of this clone. The CDR3 DNA sequence: TGTGCCACCAGCAGAGGTTGGGCTCGGGGACGATACTATGGCTACACCTTC. Translated, it gives CATSRGWARGRYYGYTF. The V gene is TRBV15, the J gene TRBJ1-2, with D maybe TRBD1 (5 bases). This CDR3 comprises 17 residues. With 1 base removed from V and 3 bases from J, the gap between germline ends came to 18 bases. Germline lookup yields CDR1 LNHNV and CDR2 YYDKDF (reference sequence).

This chain joins TRBV6-5 and TRBJ2-3, with D maybe TRBD1 (6 bases). The CDR3 has 14 amino acids. V dropped 2 bases and J dropped 2 bases, with 8 bases sitting between them. Germline CDR1 and CDR2: MNHEY and SVGAGI. CDR3 protein: CASSYKGDTDTQYF. In nucleotides, the CDR3 is TGTGCCAGCAGTTACAAGGGGGACACAGATACGCAGTATTTT.

This chain joins TRBV6-4 and TRBJ2-5; TRBD2 matches 8 bases. Germline values: CDR1 MRHNA, CDR2 SNTAGT. J lost 2 bases, V lost 2 bases, and 16 bases had no gene match. The CDR3 sequence is 19 residues long. Here the CDR3 reads CASSDQGGGSGDYQETQYF. The CDR3, as DNA: TGTGCCAGCAGTGACCAAGGGGGGGGTAGCGGGGACTATCAAGAGACCCAGTACTTC.

The genes are TRBV9 and TRBJ2-2; D gene unclear. V shed 4 bases and J shed 8 bases, with 24 bases lying between them. The CDR3 covers 17 residues. Germline V gives CDR1 SGDLS, CDR2 YYNGEE. This CDR3 is CASSPININFEEGELFF. The CDR3 region has the DNA TGTGCCAGCAGCCCCATAAATATAAACTTCGAGGAGGGGGAGCTGTTTTTT.

V is TRBV13 and J is TRBJ2-3; D remains unclear. The length of the CDR3 is 14 residues. The V end was cut by 5 bases, the J end by 0 bases, with 9 bases between. Germline CDR1 reads PRHDT; CDR2 reads FYEKMQ (reference sequence). CDR3 nucleotide sequence: TGTGCCAGCAGCACACCTCTTAGCACAGATACGCAGTATTTT. This gives the protein CASSTPLSTDTQYF. The variable domain in full, with the rest retrieved from reference TRBV13 and TRBJ2-3, is AAGVIQSPRHLIKEKRETATLKCYPIPRHDTVYWYQQGPGQDPQFLISFYEKMQSDKGSIPDRFSAQQFSDYHSELNMSSLELGDSALYFCASSTPLSTDTQYFGPGTRLTVL.

This clone was detected only once. The CDR3 bases are TGCGCCAGCAGCCACTATTGGGACGGAACGATGAACACTGAAGCTTTCTTT. Translated, it gives CASSHYWDGTMNTEAFF. The chain links TRBV4-1 to TRBJ1-1; D possibly corresponds to TRBD1 (5 bases). The CDR3 consists of 17 residues. Germline lookup yields CDR1 MGHRA and CDR2 YSYEKL. Trimming stripped 3 bases from V and 0 bases from J, with 17 bases between.

The rearrangement uses TRBV6-1 and TRBJ1-2; D not certain. The V end was cut by 0 bases, the J end by 5 bases, with 10 bases between. CDR3 length equals 14 residues. In germline, CDR1 is MNHNS, CDR2 SASEGT. The CDR3 reads CASSEARRLYGYTF. The CDR3 DNA sequence: TGTGCCAGCAGTGAAGCCCGCAGGTTATATGGCTACACCTTC.

This sequence joins TRBV29-1 and TRBJ2-5, with 9 positions matching TRBD1. The junction had 6 bases not matched to a gene; V was cut back by 6 bases and J by 4 bases. The CDR3 sequence is 13 residues long. CDR1 is SQVTM, CDR2 ANQGSEA, per germline. For the CDR3, the DNA is TGCAGCGTCGGGGGACAGGGACGAGAGACCCAGTACTTC. It encodes CSVGGQGRETQYF.

This chain joins TRBV5-1 and TRBJ2-1; no reliable D call. V gave up 0 bases and J gave up 6 bases, with 7 bases separating them. Germline V lookup: CDR1 SGHRS, CDR2 YFSETQ. The CDR3 is made up of 13 amino acids. The CDR3 is CASSLELLNEQFF. DNA of the CDR3: TGCGCCAGCAGCTTGGAACTACTCAATGAGCAGTTCTTC. Together with reference TRBV5-1 and TRBJ2-1, the CDR3 gives the full variable domain: KAGVTQTPRYLIKTRGQQVTLSCSPISGHRSVSWYQQTPGQGLQFLFEYFSETQRNKGNFPGRFSGRQFSNSRSEMNVSTLELGDSALYLCASSLELLNEQFFGPGTRLTVL.

CDR3 in amino acids: CASRNRVSETQYF. The CDR3 DNA reads as TGTGCCAGCAGGAACAGGGTCTCAGAGACCCAGTACTTC. This rearrangement joins TRBV7-9 to TRBJ2-5; perhaps TRBD1 as D (6 bases). V was cut by 6 bases and J by 4 bases, with 12 bases left in between. Germline CDR1 reads SEHNR; CDR2 reads FQNEAQ (reference sequence). The CDR3 consists of 13 residues. The whole variable domain, filled in from reference TRBV7-9 and TRBJ2-5, reads DTGVSQNPRHKITKRGQNVTFRCDPISEHNRLYWYRQTLGQGPEFLTYFQNEAQLEKSRLLSDRFSAERPKGSFSTLEIQRTEQGDSAMYLCASRNRVSETQYFGPGTRLLVL.

The V and J genes are TRBV11-2 and TRBJ1-5, with D unresolved. The V gene lost 1 base and the J gene lost 4 bases, with 5 bases spanning the gap. Germline loops: CDR1 SGHAT, CDR2 FQNNGV. The CDR3 is made up of 13 amino acids. Here the CDR3 reads CASSLAGNQPQHF. In nucleotides, the CDR3 is TGTGCCAGCAGCTTAGCGGGAAATCAGCCCCAGCATTTT.

The chain uses TRBV5-5 and TRBJ1-1, with D possibly being TRBD1 (6 bases). The V gene's germline CDR1 is SGHKS and CDR2 YYEKEE (reference sequence). This CDR3 region has 14 residues. V was cut by 2 bases and J by 3 bases, with 11 bases left in between. The CDR3 is CASSFLQGYTEAFF. The CDR3 DNA reads as TGTGCCAGCAGCTTCCTACAGGGATACACTGAAGCTTTCTTT.

V is TRBV15 and J is TRBJ2-1, with TRBD2 matching over 8 bases. CDR3 length: 17 residues. After removal of 3 bases from V and 7 bases from J, the junction contained 14 bases not matched to a gene. Germline values: CDR1 LNHNV, CDR2 YYDKDF (reference sequence). The CDR3 here is CATSSHGRAEFINEQFF. CDR3 sequence (DNA): TGTGCCACCAGCAGCCACGGGAGGGCCGAGTTTATTAATGAGCAGTTCTTC.

This clone occurred a few times. This rearrangement joins TRBV7-9 to TRBJ1-1; tentative D call: TRBD1 (6 bases). The CDR3 consists of 12 residues. V was cut by 3 bases and J by 10 bases, with 12 bases left in between. CDR1 SEHNR and CDR2 FQNEAQ come from the germline V gene (reference sequence). The CDR3: CASSLNEGGAFF. The DNA of the CDR3 is TGTGCCAGCAGCTTGAACGAGGGGGGAGCTTTCTTT.

The rearrangement links TRBV7-2 to TRBJ2-1; 8 nucleotides align to TRBD1. The CDR3 is 15 residues long. The V gene end was trimmed by 6 bases and the J gene end by 4 bases; junction bases not matched to a gene: 8. The V gene's germline CDR1 is SGHTA and CDR2 FQGNSA. In DNA, the CDR3 is TGTGCCAGCAGTTTCGACAGGGGCAGATACAATGAGCAGTTCTTC. Amino acids: CASSFDRGRYNEQFF.

This chain connects TRBV30 to TRBJ2-7; tentatively, D is TRBD2 (5 bases). CDR3 size: 12 residues. The V end lost 3 bases, the J end lost 3 bases, and 9 bases lay between the germline ends. The germline CDR1 and CDR2 sequences are GTSNPN and SVGIG (reference sequence). Written as DNA, the CDR3 is TGTGCCTGGAGGACGGGGTACTACGAGCAGTACTTC. This sequence encodes CAWRTGYYEQYF.

The chain combines TRBV5-1 with TRBJ1-6; TRBD1 is a possible D gene (5 bases). Germline-derived CDR1 and CDR2 are SGHRS and YFSETQ. V lost 2 bases to trimming and J lost 9 bases, with 9 bases between them. This CDR3 comprises 13 residues. CDR3 DNA sequence: TGCGCCAGCAGCTTACCAGACAGTTCACCCCTCCACTTT. As protein: CASSLPDSSPLHF.

The chain employs TRBV5-1 and TRBJ1-4, with 8 bases identical to TRBD1. With 0 bases clipped from V and 5 bases from J, the junction kept 12 bases outside the gene matches. The CDR3 loop spans 18 amino acids. Germline CDR1 reads SGHRS; CDR2 reads YFSETQ. The CDR3: CASSLGWGPGQGNEKLFF. DNA of the CDR3: TGCGCCAGCAGCTTGGGGTGGGGGCCCGGACAGGGAAATGAAAAACTGTTTTTT.

The J gene is TRBJ1-5, the V gene TRBV7-2; a weak D match, TRBD1 (5 bases). Trimming left V 3 bases short and J 5 bases short, with 8 bases between. Looked up from germline, CDR1 is SGHTA and CDR2 is FQGNSA. The CDR3 sequence is 13 residues long. The CDR3 spells CASSFEGDQPQHF. CDR3 nucleotides: TGTGCCAGCAGCTTCGAAGGGGATCAGCCCCAGCATTTT.

The V gene is TRBV14, the J gene TRBJ1-2; D unresolved. Germline assignment: CDR1 SGHDN and CDR2 FVKESK. Trimming stripped 2 bases from V and 4 bases from J, with 8 bases between. This CDR3 region has 13 residues. The CDR3 DNA sequence: TGTGCCAGCAGCCAATCAGCGTCCTATGGCTACACCTTC. Its translation is CASSQSASYGYTF.